This T cell receptor beta chain was documented in a study of T cells after yellow fever vaccination. Findings and caveats of the study: Though it reached lower strength, the secondary response hit its peak faster, day 5 versus 15.

This clonotype has ten or more counts. What it recognizes is unknown. Each CDR3 protein is one row after TCRdb ran MiXCR on the 5' RACE reads. The data hold 200,000 to 300,000 distinct CDR3 sequences, with 6.7% observed a single time. V was clipped by 6 bases and J by 4 bases; unmatched bases: 12. The CDR3 sequence is 15 residues long. From germline, CDR1 is SQVTM and CDR2 ANQGSEA. Sequencing used CD4+ T cells sorted from PBMCs, obtained on the day of the yellow fever booster vaccination. The receptor comes from a young man who received the YFV17D yellow fever vaccine. The J gene is TRBJ1-1, the V gene TRBV29-1; 9 bases are shared with TRBD1. In nucleotides, the CDR3 is TGCAGCGTCTTACCGCTACAGGGGGCGACCACTGAAGCTTTCTTT. Its protein product is CSVLPLQGATTEAFF.